This T cell receptor beta chain was profiled in a study of shared clonotypes between healthy human individuals. This CDR3 region has 13 residues. Germline assignment: CDR1 MNHEY and CDR2 SMNVEV (reference sequence). Trimming removed 6 bases from V and 7 bases from J, with 15 bases in between. Using ten immunoSEQ deep assay plates, investigators sequenced unsorted PBMC DNA. TCRdb's table, derived via immunoSEQ multiplex PCR, lists solely in-frame clones and lacks some. This sample has some 490,000 clones, with 81% found just once. Donors included only healthy HIV-negative adults lacking recent acute infections or vaccinations.

This sequence originates from a woman in her thirties or forties in good health. Some clones in this sample may be carry-over from other donors' samples. Sequenced sample: PBMCs. The chain carries TRBV27 and TRBJ1-2; D ambiguous. In DNA form, the CDR3 reads TGTGCCAGCAGACCTGCCCCAGGAATTGGCTACACCTTC. The encoded protein is CASRPAPGIGYTF.